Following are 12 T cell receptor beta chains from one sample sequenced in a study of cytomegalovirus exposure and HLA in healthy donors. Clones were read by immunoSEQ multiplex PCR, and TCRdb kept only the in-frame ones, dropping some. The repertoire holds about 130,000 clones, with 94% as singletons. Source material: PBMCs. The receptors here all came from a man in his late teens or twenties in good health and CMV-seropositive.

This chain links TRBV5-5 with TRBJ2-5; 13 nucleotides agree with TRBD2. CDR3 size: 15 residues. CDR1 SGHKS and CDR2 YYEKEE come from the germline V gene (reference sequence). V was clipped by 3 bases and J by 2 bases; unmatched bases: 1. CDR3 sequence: CASSWGLAGQETQYF. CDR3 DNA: TGTGCCAGCAGCTGGGGACTAGCGGGGCAAGAGACCCAGTACTTC.

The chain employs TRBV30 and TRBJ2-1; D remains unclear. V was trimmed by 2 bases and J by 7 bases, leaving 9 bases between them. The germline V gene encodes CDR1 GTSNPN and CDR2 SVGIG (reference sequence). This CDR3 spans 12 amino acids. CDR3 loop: CAWSTTINEQFF. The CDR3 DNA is TGTGCCTGGAGTACCACTATAAATGAGCAGTTCTTC. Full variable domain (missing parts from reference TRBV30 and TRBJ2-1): SQTIHQWPATLVQPVGSPLSLECTVEGTSNPNLYWYRQAAGRGLQLLFYSVGIGQISSEVPQNLSASRPQDRQFILSSKKLLLSDSGFYLCAWSTTINEQFFGPGTRLTVL.

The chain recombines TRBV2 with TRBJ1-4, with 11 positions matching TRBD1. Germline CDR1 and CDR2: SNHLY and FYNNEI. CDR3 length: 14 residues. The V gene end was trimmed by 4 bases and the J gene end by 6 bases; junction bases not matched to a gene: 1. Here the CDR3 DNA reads TGTGCCAGCAGTGGGGACAGGGGGGATGAAAAACTGTTTTTT. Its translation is CASSGDRGDEKLFF. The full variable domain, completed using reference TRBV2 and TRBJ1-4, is EPEVTQTPSHQVTQMGQEVILRCVPISNHLYFYWYRQILGQKVEFLVSFYNNEISEKSEIFDDQFSVERPDGSNFTLKIRSTKLEDSAMYFCASSGDRGDEKLFFGSGTQLSVL.

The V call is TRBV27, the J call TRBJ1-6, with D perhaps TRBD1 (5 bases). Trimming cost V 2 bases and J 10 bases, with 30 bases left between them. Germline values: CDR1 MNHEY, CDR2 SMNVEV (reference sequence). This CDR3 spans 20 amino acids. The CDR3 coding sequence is TGTGCCAGCAGTTTAGGCGGGAGGGGCCCGGCGGCCCCGAGGCGATCACCCCTCCACTTT. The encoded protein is CASSLGGRGPAAPRRSPLHF.

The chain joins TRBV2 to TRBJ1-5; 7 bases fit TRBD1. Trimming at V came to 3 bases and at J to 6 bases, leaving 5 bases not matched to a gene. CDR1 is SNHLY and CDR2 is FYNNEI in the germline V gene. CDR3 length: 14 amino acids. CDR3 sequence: CASSDWRDSQPQHF. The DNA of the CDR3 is TGTGCCAGCAGTGATTGGCGGGACAGTCAGCCCCAGCATTTT.

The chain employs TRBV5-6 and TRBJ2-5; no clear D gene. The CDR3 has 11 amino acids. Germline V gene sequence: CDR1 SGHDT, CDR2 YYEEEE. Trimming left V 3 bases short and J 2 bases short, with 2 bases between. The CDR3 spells CASSSQETQYF. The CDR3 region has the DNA TGTGCCAGCAGCTCGCAAGAGACCCAGTACTTC.

In DNA form, the CDR3 reads TGCGCCAGCAGTGACGGAGCGGCGGTGGGGAATGAGCAGTTCTTC. Translation gives CASSDGAAVGNEQFF. The gene calls are TRBV10-2 and TRBJ2-1; TRBD2 is a possible D gene (5 bases). Germline V gene sequence: CDR1 WSHSY, CDR2 SAAADI. The CDR3 covers 15 residues. V dropped 3 bases and J dropped 7 bases, with 16 bases sitting between them.

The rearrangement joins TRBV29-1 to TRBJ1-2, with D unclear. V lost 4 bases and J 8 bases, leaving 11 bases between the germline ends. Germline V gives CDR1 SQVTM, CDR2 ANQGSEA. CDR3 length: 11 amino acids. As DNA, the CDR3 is TGCAGCGTTGGCGGGGATAGGGGCTACACCTTC. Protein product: CSVGGDRGYTF.

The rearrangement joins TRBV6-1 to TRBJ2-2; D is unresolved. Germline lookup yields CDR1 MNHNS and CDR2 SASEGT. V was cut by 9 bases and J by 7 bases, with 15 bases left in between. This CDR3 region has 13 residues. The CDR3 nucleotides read TGTGCCAGTACGAGTGGGCCCCTCGGGGAGCTGTTTTTT. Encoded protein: CASTSGPLGELFF.

Here the CDR3 DNA reads TGTGCCAGCTCACCGTACAGGGACCCTGAAGCTTTCTTT. This codes for CASSPYRDPEAFF. This chain uses TRBV18 with TRBJ1-1; tentatively, D is TRBD1 (6 bases). This CDR3 has 13 amino acids. Between the trimmed V and J ends, which lost 3 bases and 6 bases, there was a span of 11 bases. Per germline, CDR1 KGHSH and CDR2 LQKENI.

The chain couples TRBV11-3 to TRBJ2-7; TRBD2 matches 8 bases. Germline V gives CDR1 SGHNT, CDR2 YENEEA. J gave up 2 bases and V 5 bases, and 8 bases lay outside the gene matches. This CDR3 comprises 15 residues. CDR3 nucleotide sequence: TGTGCCAGCAGCCGCTACGGGGGGGAGGCCTACGAGCAGTACTTC. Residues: CASSRYGGEAYEQYF.

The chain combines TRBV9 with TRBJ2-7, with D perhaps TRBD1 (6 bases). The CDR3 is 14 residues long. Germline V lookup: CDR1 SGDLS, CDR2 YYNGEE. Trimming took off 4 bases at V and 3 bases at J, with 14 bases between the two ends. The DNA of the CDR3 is TGTGCCAGCAGCCCGGGGAACAGGGACTACGAGCAGTACTTC. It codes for CASSPGNRDYEQYF.